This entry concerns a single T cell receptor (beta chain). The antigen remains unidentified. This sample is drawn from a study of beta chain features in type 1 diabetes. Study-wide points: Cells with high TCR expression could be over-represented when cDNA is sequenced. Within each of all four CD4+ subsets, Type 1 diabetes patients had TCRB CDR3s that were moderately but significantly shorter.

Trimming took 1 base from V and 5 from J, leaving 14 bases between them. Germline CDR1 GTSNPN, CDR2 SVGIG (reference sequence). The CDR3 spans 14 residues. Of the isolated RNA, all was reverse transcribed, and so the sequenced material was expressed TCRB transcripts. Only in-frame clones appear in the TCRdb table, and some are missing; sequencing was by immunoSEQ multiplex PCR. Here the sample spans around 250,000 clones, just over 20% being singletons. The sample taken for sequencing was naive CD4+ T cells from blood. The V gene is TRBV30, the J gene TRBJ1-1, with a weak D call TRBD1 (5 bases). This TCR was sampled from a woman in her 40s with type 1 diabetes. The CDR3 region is CAWSAGGKGTEAFF. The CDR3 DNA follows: TGTGCCTGGAGTGCGGGGGGGAAGGGGACTGAAGCTTTCTTT.